Sequencing of this TCR beta chain was carried out in a study of blood T cell repertoires in COVID-19. At the level of the study: Samples of COVID-19 (acute and convalescent) were obtained from the United States, Italy and Spain. T cells, B-cell-depleted T cells, or PBMCs supplied cDNA or gDNA.

The CDR3 is made up of 16 amino acids. Original analysis: It was from reference gene primer amplification that nucleated cell counts were estimated. The method was immunoSEQ multiplex PCR; TCRdb's version includes in-frame clones alone and lacks a portion of them. That table gives V, J and clone size, and the DNA gave D and trimming. Of approximately 280,000 clones in the sample, approximately 85% were seen once. The receptor was isolated from a man in his fifties or sixties with active or convalescent COVID-19. Sequenced input: peripheral blood. V and J are TRBV21-1 and TRBJ2-1; TRBD2, the table's D call, was not compared with the DNA. TRBV21-1 is recorded as a pseudogene. DNA of the CDR3: TGTGCCAGCAGCAAGGGACTAGCGGAAATTTACAATGAGCAGTTCTTC. This gives the protein CASSKGLAEIYNEQFF.